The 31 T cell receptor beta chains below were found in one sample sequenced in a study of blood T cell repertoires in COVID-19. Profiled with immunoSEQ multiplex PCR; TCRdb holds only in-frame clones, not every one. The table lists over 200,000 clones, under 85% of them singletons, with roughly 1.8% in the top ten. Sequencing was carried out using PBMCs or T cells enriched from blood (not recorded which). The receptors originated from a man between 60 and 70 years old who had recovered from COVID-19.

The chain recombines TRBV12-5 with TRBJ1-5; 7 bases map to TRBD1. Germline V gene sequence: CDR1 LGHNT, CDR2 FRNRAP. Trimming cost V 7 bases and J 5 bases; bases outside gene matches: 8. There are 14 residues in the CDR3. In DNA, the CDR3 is TGTGCTAGTGCCAAAGGGGACAGCCATCAGCCCCAGCATTTT. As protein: CASAKGDSHQPQHF.

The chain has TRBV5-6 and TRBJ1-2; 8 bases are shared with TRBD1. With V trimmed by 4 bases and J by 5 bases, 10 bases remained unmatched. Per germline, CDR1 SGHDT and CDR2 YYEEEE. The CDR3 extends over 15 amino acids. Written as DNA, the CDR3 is TGTGCCAGCAGCGCCGGGACAGGTTTGGCGTATGGCTACACCTTC. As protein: CASSAGTGLAYGYTF.

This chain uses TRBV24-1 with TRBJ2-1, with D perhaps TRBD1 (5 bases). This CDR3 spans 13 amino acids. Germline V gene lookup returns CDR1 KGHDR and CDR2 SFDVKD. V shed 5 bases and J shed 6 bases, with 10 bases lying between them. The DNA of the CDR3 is TGTGCCACCAGTGCTAAAAGGGGCAATGAGCAGTTCTTC. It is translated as CATSAKRGNEQFF.

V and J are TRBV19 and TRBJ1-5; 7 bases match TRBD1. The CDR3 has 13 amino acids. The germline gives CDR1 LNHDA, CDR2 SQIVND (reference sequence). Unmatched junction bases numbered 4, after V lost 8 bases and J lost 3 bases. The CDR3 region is CASHRGPNQPQHF. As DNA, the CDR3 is TGTGCCAGTCACAGGGGACCCAATCAGCCCCAGCATTTT. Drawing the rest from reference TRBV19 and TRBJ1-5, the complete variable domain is DGGITQSPKYLFRKEGQNVTLSCEQNLNHDAMYWYRQDPGQGLRLIYYSQIVNDFQKGDIAEGYSVSREKKESFPLTVTSAQKNPTAFYLCASHRGPNQPQHFGDGTRLSIL.

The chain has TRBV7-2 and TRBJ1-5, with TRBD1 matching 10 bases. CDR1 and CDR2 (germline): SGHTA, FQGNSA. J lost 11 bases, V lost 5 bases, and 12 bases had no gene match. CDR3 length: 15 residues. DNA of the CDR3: TGTGCCAGCAGCCAGACAGGGGGCTCCATATCAGCCCAGCATTTT. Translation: CASSQTGGSISAQHF.

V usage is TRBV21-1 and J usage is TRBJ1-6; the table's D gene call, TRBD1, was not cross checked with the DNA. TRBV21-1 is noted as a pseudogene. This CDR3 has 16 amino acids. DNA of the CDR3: TGTGCCAGCAGCAAAGTCCCAGGGGGAAGCTATTCACCCCTCCACTTT. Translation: CASSKVPGGSYSPLHF.

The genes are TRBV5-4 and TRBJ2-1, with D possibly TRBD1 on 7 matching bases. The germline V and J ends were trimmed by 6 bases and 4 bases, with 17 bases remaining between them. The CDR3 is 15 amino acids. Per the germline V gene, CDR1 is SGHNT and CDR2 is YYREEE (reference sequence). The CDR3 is CASIGRDRDYNEQFF. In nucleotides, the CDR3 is TGTGCCAGCATTGGGCGGGACAGAGATTACAATGAGCAGTTCTTC.

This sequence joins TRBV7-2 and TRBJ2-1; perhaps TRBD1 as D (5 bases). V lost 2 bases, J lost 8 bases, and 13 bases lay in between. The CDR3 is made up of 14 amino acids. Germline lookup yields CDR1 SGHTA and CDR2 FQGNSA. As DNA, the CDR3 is TGTGCCAGCAGCTTACTCAGGGTCAGGGATGAGCAGTTCTTC. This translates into CASSLLRVRDEQFF.

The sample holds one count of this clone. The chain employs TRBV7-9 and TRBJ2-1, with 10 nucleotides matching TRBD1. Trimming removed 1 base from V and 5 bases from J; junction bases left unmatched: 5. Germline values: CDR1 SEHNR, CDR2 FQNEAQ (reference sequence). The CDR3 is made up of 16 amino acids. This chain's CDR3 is CASSLDPGQGNNEQFF. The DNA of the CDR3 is TGTGCCAGCAGCTTAGACCCGGGACAGGGGAACAATGAGCAGTTCTTC.

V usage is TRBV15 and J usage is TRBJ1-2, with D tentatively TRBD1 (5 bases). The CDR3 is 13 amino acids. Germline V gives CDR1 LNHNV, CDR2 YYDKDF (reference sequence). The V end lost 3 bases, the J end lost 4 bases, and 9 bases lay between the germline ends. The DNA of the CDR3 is TGTGCCACCAGCAGGGGGCAGGGCTATGGCTACACCTTC. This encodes CATSRGQGYGYTF.

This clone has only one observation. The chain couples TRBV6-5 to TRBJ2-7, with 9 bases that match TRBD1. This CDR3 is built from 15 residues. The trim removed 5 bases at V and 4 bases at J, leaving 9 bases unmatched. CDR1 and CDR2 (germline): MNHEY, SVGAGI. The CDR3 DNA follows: TGTGCCAGCAGTAGGCACCCGGGACAGGGTTACGAGCAGTACTTC. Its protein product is CASSRHPGQGYEQYF.

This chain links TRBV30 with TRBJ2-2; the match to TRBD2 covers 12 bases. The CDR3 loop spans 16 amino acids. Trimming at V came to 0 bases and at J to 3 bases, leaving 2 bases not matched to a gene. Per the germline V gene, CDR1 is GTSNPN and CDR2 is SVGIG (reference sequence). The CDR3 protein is CAWSVLAGGHTGELFF. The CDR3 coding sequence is TGTGCCTGGAGTGTACTAGCGGGGGGTCACACCGGGGAGCTGTTTTTT.

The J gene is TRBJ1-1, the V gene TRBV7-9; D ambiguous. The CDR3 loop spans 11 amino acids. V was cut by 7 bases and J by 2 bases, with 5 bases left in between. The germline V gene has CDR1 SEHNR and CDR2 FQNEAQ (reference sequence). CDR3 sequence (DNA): TGTGCCAGCACCCTAAACACTGAAGCTTTCTTT. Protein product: CASTLNTEAFF.

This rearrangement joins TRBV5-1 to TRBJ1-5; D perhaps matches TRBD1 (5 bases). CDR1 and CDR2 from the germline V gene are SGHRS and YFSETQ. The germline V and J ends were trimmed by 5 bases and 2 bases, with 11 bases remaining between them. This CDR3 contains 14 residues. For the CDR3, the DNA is TGCGCCAGCAGTCCAGGGTACGGCAATCAGCCCCAGCATTTT. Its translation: CASSPGYGNQPQHF.

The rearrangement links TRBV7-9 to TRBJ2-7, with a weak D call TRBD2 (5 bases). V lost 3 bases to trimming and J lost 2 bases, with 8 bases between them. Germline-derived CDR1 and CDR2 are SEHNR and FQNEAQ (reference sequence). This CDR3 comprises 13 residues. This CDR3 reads CASSFMTTYEQYF. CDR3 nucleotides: TGTGCCAGCAGCTTTATGACTACCTACGAGCAGTACTTC.

CDR3 region: CASSEGGQGRQPQHF. Here the CDR3 DNA reads TGCGCCAGCAGTGAAGGGGGACAGGGAAGGCAGCCCCAGCATTTT. The chain has TRBV10-2 and TRBJ1-5; 9 bases agree with TRBD1. J gave up 7 bases and V 3 bases, and 7 bases lay outside the gene matches. Germline-derived CDR1 and CDR2 are WSHSY and SAAADI. The CDR3 covers 15 residues.

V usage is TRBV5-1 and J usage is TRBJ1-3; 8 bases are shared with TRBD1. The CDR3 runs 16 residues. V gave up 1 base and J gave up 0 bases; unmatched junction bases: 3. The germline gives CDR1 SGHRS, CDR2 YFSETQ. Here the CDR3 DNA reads TGCGCCAGCAGCTTGTTGGGACAGGTCTCTGGAAACACCATATATTTT. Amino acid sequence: CASSLLGQVSGNTIYF.

The CDR3, as DNA: TGTGCCAGCAGTGAACAGGGCTCATCCATCGGCTACGAGCAGTACTTC. This translates into CASSEQGSSIGYEQYF. J is TRBJ2-7 and V is TRBV6-1, with a weak D call TRBD1 (5 bases). From germline, CDR1 is MNHNS and CDR2 SASEGT. The CDR3 spans 16 residues. V lost 2 bases, J lost 3 bases, and 17 bases lay in between.

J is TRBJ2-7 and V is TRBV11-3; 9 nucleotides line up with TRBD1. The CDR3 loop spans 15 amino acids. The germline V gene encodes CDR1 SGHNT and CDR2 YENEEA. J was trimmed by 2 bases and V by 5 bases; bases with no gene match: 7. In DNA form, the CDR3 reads TGTGCCAGCAGCCGAGAGGGGGACAGGGCCTACGAGCAGTACTTC. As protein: CASSREGDRAYEQYF.

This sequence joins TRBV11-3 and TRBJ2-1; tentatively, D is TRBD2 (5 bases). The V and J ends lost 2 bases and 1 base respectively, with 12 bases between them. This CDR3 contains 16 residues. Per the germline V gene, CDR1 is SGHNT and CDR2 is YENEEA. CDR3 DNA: TGTGCCAGCAGCTTATTGCGGAGCGGTTCCTACAATGAGCAGTTCTTC. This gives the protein CASSLLRSGSYNEQFF.

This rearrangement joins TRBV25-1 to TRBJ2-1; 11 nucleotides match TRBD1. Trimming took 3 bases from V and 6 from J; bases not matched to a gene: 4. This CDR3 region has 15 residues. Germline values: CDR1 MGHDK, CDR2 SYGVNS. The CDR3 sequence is CASSEGQGVLNEQFF. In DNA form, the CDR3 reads TGTGCCAGCAGTGAGGGACAGGGGGTCCTCAATGAGCAGTTCTTC.

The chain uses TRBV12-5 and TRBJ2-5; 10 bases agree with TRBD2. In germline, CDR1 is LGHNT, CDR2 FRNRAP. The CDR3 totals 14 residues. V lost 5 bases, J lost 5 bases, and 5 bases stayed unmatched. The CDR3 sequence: CASGPPGLAETQYF. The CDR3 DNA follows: TGTGCTAGTGGTCCACCGGGACTAGCGGAGACCCAGTACTTC.

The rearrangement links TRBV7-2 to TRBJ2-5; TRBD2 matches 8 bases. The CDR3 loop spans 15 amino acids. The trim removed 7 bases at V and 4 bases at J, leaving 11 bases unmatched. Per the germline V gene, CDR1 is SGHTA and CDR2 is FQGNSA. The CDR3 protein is CASTRSSGGLETQYF. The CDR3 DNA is TGTGCCAGCACCCGGTCCAGCGGGGGCTTAGAGACCCAGTACTTC.

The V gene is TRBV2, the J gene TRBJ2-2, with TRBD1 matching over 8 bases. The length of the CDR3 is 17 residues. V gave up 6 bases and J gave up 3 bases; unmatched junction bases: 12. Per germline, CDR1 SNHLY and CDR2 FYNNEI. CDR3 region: CASSVARDRWDTGELFF. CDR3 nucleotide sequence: TGTGCCAGCAGCGTAGCGAGGGACAGGTGGGACACCGGGGAGCTGTTTTTT.

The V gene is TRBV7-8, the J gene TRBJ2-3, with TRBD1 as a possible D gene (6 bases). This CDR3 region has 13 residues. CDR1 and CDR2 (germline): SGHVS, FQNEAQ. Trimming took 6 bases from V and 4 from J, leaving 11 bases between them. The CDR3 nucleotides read TGTGCCAGCAGATCGGACAGCGCAGATACGCAGTATTTT. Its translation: CASRSDSADTQYF.

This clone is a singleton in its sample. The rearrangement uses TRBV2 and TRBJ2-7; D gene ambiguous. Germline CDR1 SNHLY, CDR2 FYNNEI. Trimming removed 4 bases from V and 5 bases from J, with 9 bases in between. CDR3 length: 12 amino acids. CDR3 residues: CASSVSVDEQYF. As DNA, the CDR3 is TGTGCCAGCAGTGTTTCGGTTGACGAGCAGTACTTC.

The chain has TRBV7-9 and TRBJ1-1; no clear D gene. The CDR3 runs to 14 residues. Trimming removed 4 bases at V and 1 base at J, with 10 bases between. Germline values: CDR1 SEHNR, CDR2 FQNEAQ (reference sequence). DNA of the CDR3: TGTGCCAGCAGCTCCCGACCGGGGAACACTGAAGCTTTCTTT. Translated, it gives CASSSRPGNTEAFF.

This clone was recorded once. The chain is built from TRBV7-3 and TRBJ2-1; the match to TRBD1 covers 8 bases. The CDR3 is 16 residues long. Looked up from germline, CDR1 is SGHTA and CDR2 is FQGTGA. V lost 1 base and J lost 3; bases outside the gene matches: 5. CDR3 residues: CASSLRTGTGYNEQFF. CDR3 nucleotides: TGTGCCAGCAGCTTAAGAACTGGGACAGGCTACAATGAGCAGTTCTTC.

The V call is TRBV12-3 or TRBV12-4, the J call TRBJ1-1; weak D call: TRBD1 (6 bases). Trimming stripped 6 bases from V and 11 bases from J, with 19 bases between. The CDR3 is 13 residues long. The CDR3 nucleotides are TGTGCCAGCAGCGCGACAAGGGGGTACGAGGCTTTCTTT. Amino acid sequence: CASSATRGYEAFF.

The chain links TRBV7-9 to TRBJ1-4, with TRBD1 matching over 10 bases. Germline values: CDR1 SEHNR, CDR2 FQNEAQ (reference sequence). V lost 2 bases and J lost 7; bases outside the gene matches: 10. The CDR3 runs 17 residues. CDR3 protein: CASSLTAETGGVEKLFF. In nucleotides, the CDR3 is TGTGCCAGCAGCTTAACGGCGGAGACAGGGGGCGTTGAAAAACTGTTTTTT.

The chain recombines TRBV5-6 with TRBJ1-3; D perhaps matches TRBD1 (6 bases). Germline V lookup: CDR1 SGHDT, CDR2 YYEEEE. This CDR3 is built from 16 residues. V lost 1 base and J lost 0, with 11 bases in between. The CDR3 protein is CASSLSGRGSGNTIYF. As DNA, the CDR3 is TGTGCCAGCAGCTTGAGTGGCAGGGGCTCTGGAAACACCATATATTTT.